This T cell receptor beta chain was obtained from a study of neurological immune-mediated disorders. General study results and limits: Expanded clones shared no CDR3 amino acid sequences across subjects, suggesting private repertoires in all groups. The authors found no clinical or MRI feature associated with the multiple sclerosis repertoire cluster. Expansion of TCR clones was greatest in HTLV-1-associated myelopathy and smallest in multiple sclerosis, where it fell below that of healthy controls.

The CDR3 is 15 residues long. The germline gives CDR1 SEHNR, CDR2 FQNEAQ (reference sequence). The V gene end was trimmed by 3 bases and the J gene end by 3 bases; junction bases not matched to a gene: 5. Each CDR3 protein is one row after TCRdb ran MiXCR on the 5' RACE reads. The table has 60,000 to 80,000 distinct CDR3 sequences, roughly 4.8% seen once. This clonotype showed up many times. The antigen is not known. Preparation of the unsorted libraries drew on 2 million PBMCs stored at -80 C. This TCR was recovered from a woman between 50 and 59 years old with multiple sclerosis. This chain uses TRBV7-9 with TRBJ2-1; 7 bases align to TRBD2. Sample: PBMCs. The DNA for the CDR3 is TGTGCCAGCAGCTTGTCGGGGGGAATCTACAATGAGCAGTTCTTC. Encoded protein: CASSLSGGIYNEQFF.